This passage covers 32 T cell receptor beta chains from one sample sequenced in a study of cytomegalovirus exposure and HLA in healthy donors. Assay used: immunoSEQ multiplex PCR; TCRdb lists only in-frame clones, some missing. The profile shows tens of thousands of clones, around 94% of them singletons. Source material: PBMCs. The source is a man younger than 30 in good health and CMV-seropositive.

The chain recombines TRBV7-8 with TRBJ2-4; 7 positions agree with TRBD1. The CDR3 is 16 residues long. CDR1 is SGHVS and CDR2 is FQNEAQ in the germline V gene. Unmatched junction bases numbered 7, after V lost 5 bases and J lost 0 bases. The CDR3 DNA reads as TGTGCCAGCAGCGACCGAACAGGGGTAGCCAAAAACATTCAGTACTTC. Its protein product is CASSDRTGVAKNIQYF.

The chain carries TRBV7-6 and TRBJ2-1, with TRBD2 as a possible D gene (6 bases). This CDR3 contains 15 residues. Germline assignment: CDR1 SGHVS and CDR2 FNYEAQ. V lost 5 bases and J 8 bases, leaving 19 bases between the germline ends. The CDR3 here is CASSPRLEGYDEQFF. CDR3 nucleotide sequence: TGTGCCAGCAGCCCCCGACTAGAGGGGTATGATGAGCAGTTCTTC.

The chain joins TRBV11-3 to TRBJ2-7; 13 nucleotides agree with TRBD2. The V gene's germline CDR1 is SGHNT and CDR2 YENEEA. Trimming at V came to 5 bases and at J to 2 bases, leaving 9 bases not matched to a gene. The CDR3 has 17 residues. For the CDR3, the DNA is TGTGCCAGCAGCCTAGCTGAGGGACTAGCGGGACCCTACGAGCAGTACTTC. This gives the protein CASSLAEGLAGPYEQYF.

This chain links TRBV19 with TRBJ2-1; D is perhaps TRBD1 (6 bases). V lost 9 bases, J lost 8 bases, and 26 bases lay in between. Germline loops: CDR1 LNHDA, CDR2 SQIVND (reference sequence). This CDR3 is built from 16 residues. CDR3: CASTRDGGADTHEQFF. DNA for the CDR3: TGTGCCAGCACCCGGGATGGGGGCGCCGATACCCATGAGCAGTTCTTC.

This clone was seen just once. The V and J genes are TRBV5-5 and TRBJ1-2; TRBD1 aligns across 8 bases. Germline loops: CDR1 SGHKS, CDR2 YYEKEE (reference sequence). There are 15 residues in the CDR3. Unmatched junction bases numbered 6, after V lost 4 bases and J lost 1 base. CDR3 DNA sequence: TGTGCCAGCAGCCGCCCCACAGGGGGTAACTATGGCTACACCTTC. This codes for CASSRPTGGNYGYTF.

The rearrangement uses TRBV25-1 and TRBJ2-1, with TRBD1 identical over 10 bases. The CDR3 has 16 amino acids. V lost 1 base and J lost 5; bases outside the gene matches: 5. The germline gives CDR1 MGHDK, CDR2 SYGVNS. CDR3 bases: TGTGCCAGCAGTGAATCCGGGACAGGGGCTAACAATGAGCAGTTCTTC. Translated: CASSESGTGANNEQFF.

The V and J genes are TRBV28 and TRBJ2-4, with D perhaps TRBD1 (5 bases). The CDR3 runs 14 residues. Trimming pared 3 bases from V and 6 bases from J, leaving 12 bases between. Germline CDR1 reads MDHEN; CDR2 reads SYDVKM. The DNA for the CDR3 is TGTGCCAGCAGTTTCGTTACAGGAGCAAACATTCAGTACTTC. It yields the protein CASSFVTGANIQYF.

The chain links TRBV7-8 to TRBJ2-3; D unresolved. The CDR3 extends over 14 amino acids. Germline V lookup: CDR1 SGHVS, CDR2 FQNEAQ. V was clipped by 5 bases and J by 0 bases, with 9 bases between them. The CDR3 reads CASSPLSSTDTQYF. The CDR3 DNA follows: TGTGCCAGCAGCCCTCTATCGAGCACAGATACGCAGTATTTT.

This clone came up once. The chain links TRBV4-1 to TRBJ2-5; D is undetermined. V shed 1 base and J shed 1 base, with 7 bases lying between them. CDR1 is MGHRA and CDR2 is YSYEKL in the germline V gene. The CDR3 contains 14 residues. The CDR3 DNA reads TGCGCCAGCAGCCAAGTAACAGCCCAAGAGACCCAGTACTTC. Its protein is CASSQVTAQETQYF.

The rearrangement links TRBV4-1 to TRBJ2-7; 9 bases fit TRBD2. Per the germline V gene, CDR1 is MGHRA and CDR2 is YSYEKL. The CDR3 covers 15 residues. V was clipped by 0 bases and J by 6 bases; unmatched bases: 6. This chain's CDR3 is CASSQESSGRREQYF. The CDR3 DNA reads as TGCGCCAGCAGCCAAGAGAGTAGCGGGAGACGCGAGCAGTACTTC.

The chain is built from TRBV15 and TRBJ1-5, with TRBD1 matching 8 bases. V lost 1 base to trimming and J lost 2 bases; unmatched junction nucleotides: 4. Germline CDR1 is LNHNV and CDR2 is YYDKDF (reference sequence). The CDR3 totals 16 residues. The CDR3 region is CATSRAHRGGNQPQHF. The DNA of the CDR3 is TGTGCCACCAGCAGAGCCCACAGGGGGGGCAATCAGCCCCAGCATTTT.

The chain links TRBV28 to TRBJ2-7, with a possible D match to TRBD2 (7 bases). This CDR3 contains 14 residues. Germline CDR1 and CDR2: MDHEN and SYDVKM. V was clipped by 6 bases and J by 6 bases, with 18 bases between them. CDR3 sequence: CASRTWGGRREQYF. CDR3 nucleotide sequence: TGTGCCAGCAGGACTTGGGGGGGGCGACGCGAGCAGTACTTC.

V and J are TRBV2 and TRBJ2-5, with 9 bases aligning to TRBD2. The V gene end was trimmed by 0 bases and the J gene end by 2 bases; junction bases not matched to a gene: 10. This CDR3 spans 18 amino acids. Germline lookup yields CDR1 SNHLY and CDR2 FYNNEI. The CDR3 coding sequence is TGTGCCAGCAGTGAAGCGCTTCTTGGGCTAGCGGGGCAAGAGACCCAGTACTTC. This translates into CASSEALLGLAGQETQYF.

This clone was detected only once. The chain is built from TRBV5-1 and TRBJ2-5; D might be TRBD1 (6 bases). This CDR3 contains 13 residues. Germline V lookup: CDR1 SGHRS, CDR2 YFSETQ. Trimming shortened V by 4 bases and J by 5 bases, and 12 bases separated the two germline ends. The CDR3 nucleotides read TGCGCCAGCAGCGAACAGGGATTGGAGACCCAGTACTTC. Its protein product is CASSEQGLETQYF.

The chain uses TRBV7-9 and TRBJ2-7; 8 bases map to TRBD1. The J segment lost 4 bases and the V segment lost 5 bases, leaving 4 bases of the junction unmatched. This CDR3 contains 13 residues. The germline gives CDR1 SEHNR, CDR2 FQNEAQ (reference sequence). The CDR3, as DNA: TGTGCCAGCAGCCAGGGGGCAGGGTACGAGCAGTACTTC. It specifies CASSQGAGYEQYF.

DNA of the CDR3: TGCAGCGTTGAAGGCACTCAGGGGTCTCTGGACGAGCAGTACTTC. It encodes CSVEGTQGSLDEQYF. The rearrangement uses TRBV29-1 and TRBJ2-7, with D maybe TRBD1 (6 bases). Per germline, CDR1 SQVTM and CDR2 ANQGSEA. Trimming pared 1 base from V and 5 bases from J, leaving 18 bases between. The CDR3 is 15 residues long.

The V gene is TRBV4-1, the J gene TRBJ2-3; D is perhaps TRBD1 (5 bases). This CDR3 spans 15 amino acids. Germline CDR1 reads MGHRA; CDR2 reads YSYEKL. The ends were cut back, 1 base at V and 4 bases at J, with 12 bases in the middle. This CDR3 reads CASSQVGVAPDTQYF. CDR3 sequence (DNA): TGCGCCAGCAGCCAAGTAGGGGTGGCCCCAGATACGCAGTATTTT.

This rearrangement joins TRBV5-8 to TRBJ2-7; 8 nucleotides agree with TRBD1. Trimming cost V 2 bases and J 7 bases; bases outside gene matches: 8. The CDR3 has 14 residues. The V gene's germline CDR1 is SGHTS and CDR2 YDEGEE. CDR3 region: CASSFSGGAGEQYF. CDR3 in DNA: TGTGCCAGCAGCTTTTCAGGGGGCGCGGGGGAGCAGTACTTC. Full variable domain (missing parts from reference TRBV5-8 and TRBJ2-7): EAGVTQSPTHLIKTRGQQATLRCSPISGHTSVYWYQQALGLGLQFLLWYDEGEERNRGNFPPRFSGRQFPNYSSELNVNALELEDSALYLCASSFSGGAGEQYFGPGTRLTVT.

The chain links TRBV28 to TRBJ2-1, with TRBD2 identical over 10 bases. V gave up 6 bases and J gave up 6 bases; unmatched junction bases: 11. CDR1 MDHEN and CDR2 SYDVKM come from the germline V gene. The CDR3 has 16 residues. CDR3 protein: CASRWAVAGGPNEQFF. The CDR3 region has the DNA TGTGCCAGCAGGTGGGCAGTAGCGGGAGGCCCCAATGAGCAGTTCTTC.

This chain links TRBV2 with TRBJ2-2; D is perhaps TRBD1 (6 bases). This CDR3 contains 14 residues. V was cut by 8 bases and J by 2 bases, with 12 bases left in between. Germline CDR1 is SNHLY and CDR2 is FYNNEI. DNA for the CDR3: TGTGCCAGCGTAGGGACACATAACACCGGGGAGCTGTTTTTT. Amino acid sequence: CASVGTHNTGELFF. The full variable domain, rest sourced from reference TRBV2 and TRBJ2-2, is EPEVTQTPSHQVTQMGQEVILRCVPISNHLYFYWYRQILGQKVEFLVSFYNNEISEKSEIFDDQFSVERPDGSNFTLKIRSTKLEDSAMYFCASVGTHNTGELFFGEGSRLTVL.

The genes are TRBV28 and TRBJ2-1; 12 bases fit TRBD2. CDR1 and CDR2 from the germline V gene are MDHEN and SYDVKM. The length of the CDR3 is 14 residues. After removal of 5 bases from V and 9 bases from J, the junction contained 5 bases not matched to a gene. CDR3 in amino acids: CASSRTSGMFEQFF. CDR3 coding DNA: TGTGCCAGCAGTCGGACTAGCGGGATGTTTGAGCAGTTCTTC. Full variable domain (rest looked up from reference TRBV28 and TRBJ2-1): DVKVTQSSRYLVKRTGEKVFLECVQDMDHENMFWYRQDPGLGLRLIYFSYDVKMKEKGDIPEGYSVSREKKERFSLILESASTNQTSMYLCASSRTSGMFEQFFGPGTRLTVL.

The chain combines TRBV6-6 with TRBJ1-2, with unresolved D. This CDR3 spans 13 amino acids. Per germline, CDR1 MNHNY and CDR2 SVGAGI (reference sequence). With 6 bases removed from V and 8 bases from J, the gap between germline ends came to 16 bases. DNA for the CDR3: TGTGCCAGCAGCCCCGGCCCCGCGGGAGGCTACACCTTC. Translating it yields CASSPGPAGGYTF.

The chain has TRBV10-3 and TRBJ2-7, with D possibly being TRBD2 (6 bases). Germline CDR1 and CDR2: ENHRY and SYGVKD. The CDR3 length is 14 residues. V gave up 6 bases and J gave up 3 bases, with 15 bases separating them. CDR3 loop: CAIRTGTSDYEQYF. The CDR3 DNA reads as TGTGCCATCAGGACCGGGACTTCTGACTACGAGCAGTACTTC.

J is TRBJ2-5 and V is TRBV28; D is perhaps TRBD1 (6 bases). The CDR3 loop spans 13 amino acids. The ends were cut back, 6 bases at V and 6 bases at J, with 14 bases in the middle. Germline assignment: CDR1 MDHEN and CDR2 SYDVKM. CDR3 sequence: CASSWSGGQTQYF. For the CDR3, the DNA is TGTGCCAGCAGCTGGTCTGGGGGCCAGACCCAGTACTTC.

The rearrangement uses TRBV5-1 and TRBJ2-5, with D tentatively TRBD2 (6 bases). From germline, CDR1 is SGHRS and CDR2 YFSETQ. V lost 4 bases and J 5 bases, leaving 18 bases between the germline ends. This CDR3 contains 15 residues. The CDR3 sequence is CASSRASALAETQYF. DNA for the CDR3: TGCGCCAGCAGCCGTGCTAGCGCGCTGGCGGAGACCCAGTACTTC.

This chain uses TRBV7-2 with TRBJ1-1; D might be TRBD1 (6 bases). Looked up from germline, CDR1 is SGHTA and CDR2 is FQGNSA. CDR3 length: 13 amino acids. V lost 6 bases to trimming and J lost 4 bases, with 12 bases between them. The CDR3 DNA reads as TGTGCCAGCAGTTTACAGGGAAGCACTGAAGCTTTCTTT. Translated, it gives CASSLQGSTEAFF.

V is TRBV5-8 and J is TRBJ2-7; no definite D call. The CDR3 totals 12 residues. The germline V gene has CDR1 SGHTS and CDR2 YDEGEE. V lost 1 base and J lost 9, with 11 bases in between. CDR3 sequence: CASSLYEPVQYF. The CDR3 DNA sequence: TGTGCCAGCAGCTTGTACGAGCCGGTGCAGTACTTC.

The V call is TRBV27, the J call TRBJ1-5; 7 nucleotides line up with TRBD1. Germline V gene sequence: CDR1 MNHEY, CDR2 SMNVEV (reference sequence). The V segment lost 5 bases and the J segment 3 bases; nucleotides outside the gene matches: 13. This CDR3 contains 17 residues. The DNA for the CDR3 is TGTGCCAGCAGTCTAAGGAAAAAGGACAGGCTCAATCAGCCCCAGCATTTT. It yields the protein CASSLRKKDRLNQPQHF.

This sequence joins TRBV6-4 and TRBJ1-2, with D unresolved. The length of the CDR3 is 12 residues. The ends were cut back, 6 bases at V and 7 bases at J, with 12 bases in the middle. Germline lookup yields CDR1 MRHNA and CDR2 SNTAGT. Here the CDR3 DNA reads TGTGCCAGCAGCCCGTCGTCGGGTGGCTACACCTTC. It yields the protein CASSPSSGGYTF.

This chain links TRBV11-2 with TRBJ2-7, with TRBD2 matching over 10 bases. Losses at the gene ends were 0 bases for V and 5 bases for J; bases not matched to a gene: 4. CDR1 and CDR2 (germline): SGHAT, FQNNGV. The CDR3 length is 15 residues. The CDR3 reads CASSLEAGGPHEQYF. The CDR3 DNA reads as TGTGCCAGCAGCTTAGAAGCGGGAGGGCCCCACGAGCAGTACTTC.

This CDR3 is CASNMGGNQPQHF. Written as DNA, the CDR3 is TGTGCCAGCAACATGGGGGGGAATCAGCCCCAGCATTTT. This chain joins TRBV27 and TRBJ1-5; tentatively, D is TRBD1 (5 bases). CDR1 is MNHEY, CDR2 SMNVEV, per germline (reference sequence). There are 13 residues in the CDR3. V gave up 7 bases and J gave up 4 bases, with 11 bases separating them.

The chain joins TRBV19 to TRBJ1-2; D is unclear. Germline V gene lookup returns CDR1 LNHDA and CDR2 SQIVND (reference sequence). Deletions cut 3 bases from V and 8 bases from J, with 16 bases between. This CDR3 is 14 amino acids long. CDR3 DNA: TGTGCCAGTAGTATTGTGGCCGCCCCCAGGGGCTACACCTTC. Encoded protein: CASSIVAAPRGYTF.